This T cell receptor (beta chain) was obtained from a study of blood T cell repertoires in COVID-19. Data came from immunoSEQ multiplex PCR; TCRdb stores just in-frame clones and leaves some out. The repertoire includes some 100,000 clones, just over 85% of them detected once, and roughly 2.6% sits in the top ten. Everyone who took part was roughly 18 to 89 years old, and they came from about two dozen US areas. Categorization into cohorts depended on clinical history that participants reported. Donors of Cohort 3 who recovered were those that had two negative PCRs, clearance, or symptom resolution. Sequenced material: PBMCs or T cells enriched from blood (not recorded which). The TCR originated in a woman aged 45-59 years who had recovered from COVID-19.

CDR3: CACIRGFNYGYTF. The DNA of the CDR3 is TGTGCCTGCATCAGGGGTTTTAACTATGGCTACACCTTC. The chain recombines TRBV30 with TRBJ1-2; the D gene is possibly TRBD1 (6 bases). The CDR3 has 13 residues. The germline gives CDR1 GTSNPN, CDR2 SVGIG (reference sequence). V lost 6 bases and J lost 1, with 12 bases in between.